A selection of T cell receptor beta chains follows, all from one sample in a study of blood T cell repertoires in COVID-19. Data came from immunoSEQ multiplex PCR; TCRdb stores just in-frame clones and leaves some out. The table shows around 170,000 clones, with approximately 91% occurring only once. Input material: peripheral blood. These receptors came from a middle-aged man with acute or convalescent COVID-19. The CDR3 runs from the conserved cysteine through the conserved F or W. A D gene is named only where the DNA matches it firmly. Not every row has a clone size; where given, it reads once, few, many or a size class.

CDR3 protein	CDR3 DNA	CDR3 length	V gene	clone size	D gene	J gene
CASSAGLAEYNEQFF	TGCGCCAGCAGCGCGGGACTAGCAGAGTACAATGAGCAGTTCTTC	15	TRBV4-1	-	TRBD2	TRBJ2-1
CASSALTGGNQPQHF	TGTGCCAGCAGCGCTTTGACAGGGGGCAATCAGCCCCAGCATTTT	15	TRBV7-2	-	TRBD1	TRBJ1-5
CASSSRTGAYTGELFF	TGTGCCAGCAGCTCTAGGACAGGGGCGTACACCGGGGAGCTGTTTTTT	16	TRBV7-2	-	TRBD1	TRBJ2-2
CASSSGQVREKLFF	TGTGCCAGCAGCAGCGGACAGGTCAGGGAAAAACTGTTTTTT	14	TRBV7-2	-	TRBD1	TRBJ1-4
CASSLFTSGTDTQYF	TGCGCCAGCAGCTTGTTCACTAGCGGCACAGATACGCAGTATTTT	15	TRBV5-1	-	TRBD2	TRBJ2-3
CASSYTVTGFYGYTF	TGTGCCAGCAGTTACACCGTGACAGGCTTCTATGGCTACACCTTC	15	TRBV6-5	-	-	TRBJ1-2
CASSSRGGPYNEQFF	TGTGCCAGCAGCTCCCGGGGAGGGCCATACAATGAGCAGTTCTTC	15	TRBV7-8	-	TRBD2	TRBJ2-1
CASSPQQGDNSPLHF	TGTGCCAGCTCACCGCAGCAAGGGGATAATTCACCCCTCCACTTT	15	TRBV18	-	-	TRBJ1-6
CASSPGASGRGGFYEQYF	TGTGCCAGCAGTCCAGGCGCTAGCGGGAGGGGGGGGTTTTACGAGCAGTACTTC	18	TRBV27	-	TRBD2	TRBJ2-7
CASSLTLAGGQETQYF	TGTGCCAGCAGCTTAACACTAGCGGGGGGTCAGGAGACCCAGTACTTC	16	TRBV7-3	-	TRBD2	TRBJ2-5
CASSLVGTFQETQYF	TGTGCCAGCAGCTTAGTCGGGACTTTCCAAGAGACCCAGTACTTC	15	TRBV11-2	-	-	TRBJ2-5
CASSPRLAAYNEQFF	TGCGCCAGCAGCCCCAGACTAGCGGCCTACAATGAGCAGTTCTTC	15	TRBV5-1	-	TRBD2	TRBJ2-1
CASPAVAGEANTEAFF	TGTGCCAGTCCTGCGGTGGCAGGGGAAGCGAACACTGAAGCTTTCTTT	16	TRBV28	-	-	TRBJ1-1
CAISSTTGAGGNTIYF	TGTGCCATCAGTTCAACAACAGGGGCTGGCGGAAACACCATATATTTT	16	TRBV10-3	-	TRBD1	TRBJ1-3
CASSLKQGNGYTF	TGTGCCAGCAGCTTAAAACAGGGGAATGGCTACACCTTC	13	TRBV7-9	few	TRBD1	TRBJ1-2
CATSDLGQSYGYTF	TGTGCCACCAGTGATTTGGGACAGAGCTATGGCTACACCTTC	14	TRBV24-1	-	-	TRBJ1-2
CASSSSRGSSYNEQFF	TGTGCCAGCAGCTCGTCACGGGGTAGCTCCTACAATGAGCAGTTCTTC	16	TRBV9	-	-	TRBJ2-1
CASSFLRTGNTGELFF	TGTGCCAGCAGTTTTCTGCGGACAGGTAACACCGGGGAGCTGTTTTTT	16	TRBV27	-	TRBD1	TRBJ2-2
CASSLDRGDNEQFF	TGTGCCAGCAGCTTAGACAGGGGGGACAATGAGCAGTTCTTC	14	TRBV7-2	-	TRBD1	TRBJ2-1
CAWRGKGIQPQHF	TGTGCCTGGAGGGGGAAGGGGATTCAGCCCCAGCATTTT	13	TRBV30	-	-	TRBJ1-5
CASSLVVLGQGITGELFF	TGTGCCAGCAGCTTAGTGGTATTGGGACAGGGGATCACCGGGGAGCTGTTTTTT	18	TRBV7-2	-	TRBD1	TRBJ2-2
CASSYSWTGGTGELFF	TGTGCCAGCAGTTACTCTTGGACAGGGGGCACCGGGGAGCTGTTTTTT	16	TRBV6-5	-	TRBD1	TRBJ2-2
CASDRQGLYEQYF	TGTGCCAGCGACCGACAGGGTCTCTACGAGCAGTACTTC	13	TRBV28	-	TRBD1	TRBJ2-7
CASSQDLTDQPQHF	TGTGCCAGCAGCCAAGATCTAACAGATCAGCCCCAGCATTTT	14	TRBV3-1/TRBV3-2	-	-	TRBJ1-5
CAWSPGTGFLNQPQHF	TGTGCCTGGAGCCCTGGGACAGGTTTCCTCAATCAGCCCCAGCATTTT	16	TRBV30	-	TRBD1	TRBJ1-5
CASSLGLEQYF	TGTGCCAGCAGTCTGGGCCTCGAGCAGTACTTC	11	TRBV27	-	-	TRBJ2-7
CASSLAWGEVHEQFF	TGTGCCAGCAGCTTAGCCTGGGGGGAGGTCCATGAGCAGTTCTTC	15	TRBV7-2	-	-	TRBJ2-1
CASSLGGQRTYEQYF	TGTGCCAGCAGCTTAGGGGGACAACGAACCTACGAGCAGTACTTC	15	TRBV11-2	once	-	TRBJ2-7
CASSESRETGYGYTF	TGCGCCAGCAGTGAGTCGAGGGAGACAGGATATGGCTACACCTTC	15	TRBV10-1	-	-	TRBJ1-2
CACWAGPDTQYF	TGTGCCTGCTGGGCGGGTCCAGATACGCAGTATTTT	12	TRBV30	-	-	TRBJ2-3
CASSGPIRGWNQPQHF	TGTGCCAGTAGTGGACCCATAAGGGGATGGAATCAGCCCCAGCATTTT	16	TRBV19	-	-	TRBJ1-5
CASSPGTPDSNQPQHF	TGTGCCAGCTCACCGGGGACTCCCGATAGCAATCAGCCCCAGCATTTT	16	TRBV18	-	-	TRBJ1-5
CATSDSSGISGANVLTF	TGTGCCACCAGTGATTCCAGCGGGATTTCTGGGGCCAACGTCCTGACTTTC	17	TRBV24-1	-	TRBD2	TRBJ2-6
CASSLGGGSYNEQFF	TGTGCCAGCAGCTTGGGGGGGGGATCCTACAATGAGCAGTTCTTC	15	TRBV5-4	-	TRBD2	TRBJ2-1
CASSRQGQNTIYF	TGTGCCAGCAGTCGACAGGGACAAAACACCATATATTTT	13	TRBV28	-	TRBD1	TRBJ1-3
CASSLPGQGTFQPQHF	TGTGCCAGCAGTCTTCCGGGACAGGGGACATTTCAGCCCCAGCATTTT	16	TRBV28	-	TRBD1	TRBJ1-5
CASSIRGSGNTIYF	TGTGCCAGTAGTATCCGGGGGAGTGGAAACACCATATATTTT	14	TRBV19	-	-	TRBJ1-3
CASGEVAGTDTQYF	TGTGCCAGCGGAGAGGTGGCGGGCACAGATACGCAGTATTTT	14	TRBV28	-	-	TRBJ2-3
CASSPQTSGSTDTQYF	TGTGCCAGCAGCCCCCAGACTAGCGGGAGCACAGATACGCAGTATTTT	16	TRBV7-8	-	TRBD2	TRBJ2-3
CASSPRDRGTDTQYF	TGTGCCAGCAGCCCTAGGGACAGGGGGACAGATACGCAGTATTTT	15	TRBV7-8	-	TRBD1	TRBJ2-3
CASSPKDRSTNEKLFF	TGTGCCAGCAGCCCCAAAGACAGGTCGACTAATGAAAAACTGTTTTTT	16	TRBV7-8	once	-	TRBJ1-4
CASSPTLAAGNTIYF	TGTGCCAGCTCCCCAACATTGGCGGCAGGAAACACCATATATTTT	15	TRBV18	-	-	TRBJ1-3
CASSPGQGSSYNSPLHF	TGTGCCAGCAGTCCTGGTCAGGGGAGCTCCTATAATTCACCCCTCCACTTT	17	TRBV28	-	-	TRBJ1-6
CASTIYEGGELFF	TGTGCCAGCACCATTTACGAGGGCGGGGAGCTGTTTTTT	13	TRBV11-2	few	-	TRBJ2-2
CASRHSCGGRGQPQHF	TGTGCAAGTCGCCACTCATGTGGAGGGAGGGGTCAGCCCCAGCATTTT	16	TRBV12-2	-	-	TRBJ1-5
CASSLGTGGELFF	TGCGCCAGCAGCTTGGGGACAGGCGGGGAGCTGTTTTTT	13	TRBV5-1	-	TRBD1	TRBJ2-2
CASSPRQGGDNEQFF	TGTGCCAGCTCACCCAGGCAGGGAGGGGACAATGAGCAGTTCTTC	15	TRBV18	-	TRBD2	TRBJ2-1